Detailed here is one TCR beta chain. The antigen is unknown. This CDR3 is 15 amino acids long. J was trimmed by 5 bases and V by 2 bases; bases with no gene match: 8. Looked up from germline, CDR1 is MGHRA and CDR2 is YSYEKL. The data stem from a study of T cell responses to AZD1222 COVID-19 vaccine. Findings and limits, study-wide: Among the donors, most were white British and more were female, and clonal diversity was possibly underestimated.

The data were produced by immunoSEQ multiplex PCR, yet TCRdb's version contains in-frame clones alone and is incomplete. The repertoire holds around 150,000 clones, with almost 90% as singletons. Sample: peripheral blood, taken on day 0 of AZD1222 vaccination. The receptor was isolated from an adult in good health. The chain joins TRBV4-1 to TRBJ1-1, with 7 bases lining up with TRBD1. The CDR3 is CASSQPTGRETEAFF. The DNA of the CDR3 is TGCGCCAGCAGCCAACCGACAGGGCGGGAAACTGAAGCTTTCTTT.